A selection of T cell receptor beta chains follows, all from one sample in a study of blood T cell repertoires in COVID-19. Repertoires were generated with immunoSEQ multiplex PCR, while TCRdb's copy carries only in-frame clones and drops some. Here the sample spans about 250,000 clones, more than 70% being singletons. The sample consisted of peripheral blood. The origin of the receptors is a woman in her thirties with COVID-19, enrolled during active disease. Both conserved end residues are part of each CDR3. D genes are given only for firm matches. Clone size is given for some rows only: seen once, a few or many times, or a class if the clone is expanded.

CDR3 DNA,CDR3 protein,V gene,D gene,J gene,CDR3 length,clone size
TGTGCCAGCAGTCGATCACAGGGGGCTCTCTATGGCTACACCTTC,CASSRSQGALYGYTF,TRBV6-4,TRBD1,TRBJ1-2,15,.
TGTGCCAGCTCCCCGGACGTTCCAGGACAGGGGGGCGCTGAAGCTTTCTTT,CASSPDVPGQGGAEAFF,TRBV18,TRBD1,TRBJ1-1,17,.
TGTGCCAGCCTGCTGGAGCCCCATGGCTACACCTTC,CASLLEPHGYTF,TRBV12-3/TRBV12-4,.,TRBJ1-2,12,.
TGTGCCAGCAGCTTAGCGCTACTCCCCGAGTATTTT,CASSLALLPEYF,TRBV11-2,.,TRBJ2-3,12,.
TGCGCCAGCAGCCAAGTAACTAGCGGGGGGCCGAGCTCCTACAATGAGCAGTTCTTC,CASSQVTSGGPSSYNEQFF,TRBV4-1,TRBD2,TRBJ2-1,19,.
TGTGCCAGCTCACCTTACAGGGAACAAGAGACCCAGTACTTC,CASSPYREQETQYF,TRBV18,.,TRBJ2-5,14,.
TGCGCCAGCAGCATTCAGGGTAGCCCAACTAATGAAAAACTGTTTTTT,CASSIQGSPTNEKLFF,TRBV5-1,.,TRBJ1-4,16,once
TGTGCCAGCAATTACTCCTCGGGTACCCAGTACTTC,CASNYSSGTQYF,TRBV5-4,.,TRBJ2-5,12,.
TGTGCCAGCAGGAGGGTCGACATATTTTATGAGTATGGCTACACCTTC,CASRRVDIFYEYGYTF,TRBV21-1,.,TRBJ1-2,16,.
TGTGCCAGCAGCCAACAACAGGGGGTTGATCAGCCCCAGCATTTT,CASSQQQGVDQPQHF,TRBV3-1/TRBV3-2,TRBD1,TRBJ1-5,15,.
TGCGCCAGCAGCCCGGGACAGGGGCGGAACACCGGGGAGCTGTTTTTT,CASSPGQGRNTGELFF,TRBV5-1,TRBD1,TRBJ2-2,16,.
TGTGCCAGTAGTATGTCCAGGGAAGAGACCCAGTACTTC,CASSMSREETQYF,TRBV19,.,TRBJ2-5,13,.
TGTGCCAGCAGTCGTATTAGCGGGAGGTCGGCCACCGGGGAGCTGTTTTTT,CASSRISGRSATGELFF,TRBV2,TRBD2,TRBJ2-2,17,once
TGTGCCACCAGGACAGGGGGTATTGACACTGAAGCTTTCTTT,CATRTGGIDTEAFF,TRBV24-1,TRBD1,TRBJ1-1,14,.
TGTGCCAGCAGAGGAGACAGGACCCGTAAAAACATTCAGTACTTC,CASRGDRTRKNIQYF,TRBV2,.,TRBJ2-4,15,.
TGTGCCAGCACGTTCGAGACAGGGCCTAACTATGGCTACACCTTC,CASTFETGPNYGYTF,TRBV6-5,TRBD1,TRBJ1-2,15,.
TGTGCCAGCAGCTTGGGTAGGGGAACAGATACGCAGTATTTT,CASSLGRGTDTQYF,TRBV11-3,.,TRBJ2-3,14,.
TGTGCCAGCAGTTCTTTGGGGGGGAGCCCTTACTCCTACAATGAGCAGTTCTTC,CASSSLGGSPYSYNEQFF,TRBV7-9,TRBD2,TRBJ2-1,18,once
TGCGCCAGCAGCTTGGGGGCGGGGGAAGGAGAGACCCAGTACTTC,CASSLGAGEGETQYF,TRBV5-1,TRBD2,TRBJ2-5,15,.
TGTGCCAGCAGTTTAGGGAGGCGGTATGGCTACACCTTC,CASSLGRRYGYTF,TRBV12-3/TRBV12-4,.,TRBJ1-2,13,once
TGTGCCAGTAGTGCTGACAGGGCGGGGACCGGGGAGCTGTTTTTT,CASSADRAGTGELFF,TRBV19,.,TRBJ2-2,15,.
TGTGCCAGCAGCAGCGGACTAGCGGGAGGGCCGGATGAGCAGTTCTTC,CASSSGLAGGPDEQFF,TRBV5-4,TRBD2,TRBJ2-1,16,.
TGCGCCAGCAGCTTTACACAAGACTCTGGAAACACCATATATTTT,CASSFTQDSGNTIYF,TRBV5-1,.,TRBJ1-3,15,.
TGCAGCGTTACCTCCCCCCTCGGGGTTGGGGATGAAAAACTGTTTTTT,CSVTSPLGVGDEKLFF,TRBV29-1,.,TRBJ1-4,16,.
TGCGCCAGCAGACGGGCGGGACAGGGGGCGGATACGCAGTATTTT,CASRRAGQGADTQYF,TRBV5-1,TRBD1,TRBJ2-3,15,once
TGTGCCAGCTCACCCTCAGGGGTGGGGACCCAGTACTTC,CASSPSGVGTQYF,TRBV18,.,TRBJ2-5,13,.
TGTGCCAGCAGTAACCTTGACAGGGGCGGCCCTGAAGCTTTCTTT,CASSNLDRGGPEAFF,TRBV6-5,TRBD1,TRBJ1-1,15,.
TGCGCCAGCAGCCAACGGGCGGGACAGATGGAGACCCAGTACTTC,CASSQRAGQMETQYF,TRBV5-1,.,TRBJ2-5,15,few
TGTGCCAGCAATCTAGGATTTAATGAAAAACTGTTTTTT,CASNLGFNEKLFF,TRBV2,.,TRBJ1-4,13,.
TGTGCCAGCAGTTTACCCCCCTTCGGGGTCTCTGGAAACACCATATATTTT,CASSLPPFGVSGNTIYF,TRBV28,.,TRBJ1-3,17,.
TGTGCCAGCAGTGAAGGACTAGCGGGGAACAATGAGCAGTTCTTC,CASSEGLAGNNEQFF,TRBV2,TRBD2,TRBJ2-1,15,.
TGTGCCAGCACGACAGGGGGCACGAATGGCTACACCTTC,CASTTGGTNGYTF,TRBV6-5,TRBD1,TRBJ1-2,13,.
TGTGCCAGCAGCCAAGTAGACAGCCCCACCGGGGAGCTGTTTTTT,CASSQVDSPTGELFF,TRBV14,.,TRBJ2-2,15,.
TGCGCCAGCAGCCAGGTAACAGGGTACCATGGCTACACCTTC,CASSQVTGYHGYTF,TRBV4-1,.,TRBJ1-2,14,.
TGTGCCAGCTCACCCGTGACTAGCGGGGGACGAGAGACCCAGTACTTC,CASSPVTSGGRETQYF,TRBV18,TRBD2,TRBJ2-5,16,once
TGCGCCGGCCCTGAGGATCTTAACACTGAAGCTTTCTTT,CAGPEDLNTEAFF,TRBV10-2,.,TRBJ1-1,13,.
TGTGCCAGCACGCGAGCGGGACTTGTCAATGAGCAGTTCTTC,CASTRAGLVNEQFF,TRBV6-5,TRBD2,TRBJ2-1,14,.
TGTGCCAGCAGTTATTCAGGGGCTCAGCCCCAGCATTTT,CASSYSGAQPQHF,TRBV2,.,TRBJ1-5,13,.
TGTGCCAGCAGCCTAGGAGTGAACACTGAAGCTTTCTTT,CASSLGVNTEAFF,TRBV12-3/TRBV12-4,.,TRBJ1-1,13,.
TGTGCCAGCAGCTGGGGGGAGTCTGAAGCTTTCTTT,CASSWGESEAFF,TRBV5-8,.,TRBJ1-1,12,once
TGTGCCAGCAGTGTCGCCGGGGGGGGCACTGAAGCTTTCTTT,CASSVAGGGTEAFF,TRBV25-1,.,TRBJ1-1,14,.
TGCAGTGCTAGTTTTGCGCAAGAGACCCAGTACTTC,CSASFAQETQYF,TRBV20-1,.,TRBJ2-5,12,.
TGTGCCACCAGTGAACTGCGACTAAGCGGGGCTAACACCGGGGAGCTGTTTTTT,CATSELRLSGANTGELFF,TRBV24-1,TRBD2,TRBJ2-2,18,.
TGTGCCAGCAGCGCCCGAAGGGGCTATAATTCACCCCTCCACTTT,CASSARRGYNSPLHF,TRBV28,.,TRBJ1-6,15,.
TGCGCCAGCAGCTTGGTGGACTCCACGGCCGGGGAGCTGTTTTTT,CASSLVDSTAGELFF,TRBV5-1,.,TRBJ2-2,15,.
TGTGCCAGCAGTGAAGGGACGGGGGGAGGGAATGAGCAGTTCTTC,CASSEGTGGGNEQFF,TRBV6-1,TRBD2,TRBJ2-1,15,.
TGTGCCAGCTCCGGGACAGCGGCTTTGAACGAGCAGTACTTC,CASSGTAALNEQYF,TRBV18,TRBD1,TRBJ2-7,14,.
TGTGCCAGCAGTTTACTGGCGGGACAGGGAGGCACAGATACGCAGTATTTT,CASSLLAGQGGTDTQYF,TRBV27,TRBD1,TRBJ2-3,17,.
TGCGCCAGCAGTGAAATGGGGGGGCTGAACACCGGGGAGCTGTTTTTT,CASSEMGGLNTGELFF,TRBV10-2,.,TRBJ2-2,16,.
TGTGCCAGCAGCGAAGGGACAGGGGGTAATCAGCCCCAGCATTTT,CASSEGTGGNQPQHF,TRBV6-6,TRBD1,TRBJ1-5,15,.
TGTGCCAGCACCGAACAGGAGACGAACACTGAAGCTTTCTTT,CASTEQETNTEAFF,TRBV6-5,.,TRBJ1-1,14,.
TGTGCCAGCAGTTACGCGGCATTGAGCGTCGTTGGCTACACCTTC,CASSYAALSVVGYTF,TRBV27,.,TRBJ1-2,15,.
TGTGCCATCAGTGAGTCGGTCGGGATAGCCGGCGGAGCGGATACGCAGTATTTT,CAISESVGIAGGADTQYF,TRBV10-3,.,TRBJ2-3,18,once
TGTGCCAGCAGCTTGGAGGACCTGTTAGGCTATGGCTACACCTTC,CASSLEDLLGYGYTF,TRBV7-2,.,TRBJ1-2,15,.
TGCGCCAGCAGCCAAGGGACAGGGGGACACACCATATATTTT,CASSQGTGGHTIYF,TRBV4-1,TRBD1,TRBJ1-3,14,.
TGTGCCAGCAGCTTATCTCGGACCCAGTACTTC,CASSLSRTQYF,TRBV7-9,.,TRBJ2-5,11,.
TGTGCCAGCAGCCCCGGACAGGGAAGGGCTGGGGCCAACGTCCTGACTTTC,CASSPGQGRAGANVLTF,TRBV7-2,TRBD1,TRBJ2-6,17,.
TGTGCCAGCAGTCCACCCCCCGCCGGTGGCTACACCTTC,CASSPPPAGGYTF,TRBV28,.,TRBJ1-2,13,.